Below, one T cell receptor beta chain is given with its context. Its target is not known. This same CDR3 is encoded by further DNA sequences in the sample. Germline assignment: CDR1 SGHTA and CDR2 FQGNSA. Trimming stripped 1 base from V and 7 bases from J, with 5 bases between. The CDR3 consists of 13 residues. The sample belongs to a study of CD8+ T cells in alopecia areata. Findings and limits, study-wide: More clonal than normal scalp was lesional scalp, particularly alopecia totalis/universalis.

Reverse transcription of extracted RNA yielded cDNA, which provided the sequencing template. The repertoire was sequenced with immunoSEQ multiplex PCR; TCRdb's copy has only in-frame clones and lacks some. Of 180,000 or so clones listed, approximately 62% were seen once; the top ten hold about 1.5%. Using a FACSAria, the CD4+ and CD8+ T cells were sorted from the PBMCs. The sequencing here drew on CD4+ T cells sorted from blood, taken at week 0. The V gene is TRBV7-2, the J gene TRBJ1-6; the D gene is possibly TRBD1 (5 bases). The sequence was collected from a human donor with alopecia areata. CDR3 DNA sequence: TGTGCCAGCAGCTTAGAGGGGAATTCACCCCTCCACTTT. This sequence encodes CASSLEGNSPLHF.